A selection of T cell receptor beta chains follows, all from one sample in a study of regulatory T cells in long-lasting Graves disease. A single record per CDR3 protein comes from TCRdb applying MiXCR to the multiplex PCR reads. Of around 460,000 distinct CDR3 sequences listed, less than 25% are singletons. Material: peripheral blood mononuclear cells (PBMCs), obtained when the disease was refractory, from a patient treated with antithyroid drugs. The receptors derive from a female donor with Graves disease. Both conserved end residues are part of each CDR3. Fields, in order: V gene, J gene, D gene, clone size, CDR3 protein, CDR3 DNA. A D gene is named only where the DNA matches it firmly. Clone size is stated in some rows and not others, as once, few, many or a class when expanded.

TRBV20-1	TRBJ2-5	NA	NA	CSARGRAETQYF	TGCAGTGCTAGAGGCCGGGCAGAGACCCAGTACTTC
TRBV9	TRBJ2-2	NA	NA	CASSPQSNTGELFF	TGTGCCAGCAGCCCACAGTCGAACACCGGGGAGCTGTTTTTT
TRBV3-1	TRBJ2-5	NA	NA	CASSRREPYF	TGTGCCAGCAGCCGTCGGGAACCATACTTC
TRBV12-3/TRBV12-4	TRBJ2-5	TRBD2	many	CASSPLSGMFQETQYF	TGTGCCAGCAGTCCCTTGAGCGGGATGTTCCAAGAGACCCAGTACTTC
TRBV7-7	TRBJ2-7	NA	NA	CASSPLSATSYEQYF	TGTGCTAGCAGCCCCTTGTCGGCTACTTCCTACGAGCAGTACTTC
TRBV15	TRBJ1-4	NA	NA	CATSRMGGTNEKLSF	TGTGCCACCAGCAGAATGGGGGGAACTAATGAAAAACTGTCTTTT
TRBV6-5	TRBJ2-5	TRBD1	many	CASSYSGQGSQETQYF	TGTGCCAGCAGTTACTCCGGACAGGGGAGCCAAGAGACCCAGTACTTC
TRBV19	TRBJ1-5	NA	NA	CASTRRNSNQPQHF	TGTGCCAGTACGCGCAGGAATAGCAATCAGCCCCAGCATTTT
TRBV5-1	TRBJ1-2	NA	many	CASSLDWTNYGYTF	TGCGCCAGCAGCTTGGATTGGACTAACTATGGCTACACCTTC
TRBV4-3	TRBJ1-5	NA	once	CASSPGQYNQPQHF	TGCGCCAGCAGCCCCGGACAGTACAATCAGCCCCAGCATTTT
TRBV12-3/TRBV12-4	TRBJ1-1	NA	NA	CASSPFGGGTEAFF	TGTGCCAGCAGTCCCTTTGGGGGTGGGACTGAAGCTTTCTTT
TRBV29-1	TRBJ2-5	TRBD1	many	CSVETDRVQETQYF	TGCAGCGTTGAGACCGACAGGGTCCAAGAGACCCAGTACTTC
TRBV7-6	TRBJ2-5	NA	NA	CASSLALREAETQYF	TGTGCTAGCAGCTTAGCGCTAAGGGAGGCGGAGACCCAGTACTTC
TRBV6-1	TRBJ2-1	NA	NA	CASSEALPAEQFF	TGTGCCAGCAGTGAAGCGTTACCAGCTGAGCAGTTCTTC
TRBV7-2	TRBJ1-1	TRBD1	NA	CASSLTPGQGKDTEAFF	TGTGCCAGCAGTTTAACTCCGGGACAGGGTAAGGACACTGAAGCTTTCTTT
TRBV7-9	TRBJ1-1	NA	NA	CASSSRGRGEVNTEAFF	TGTGCCAGCAGCTCGAGGGGACGGGGGGAAGTTAACACTGAAGCTTTCTTT
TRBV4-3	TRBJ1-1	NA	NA	CASSPSLSAEAFF	TGCGCCAGCAGCCCTTCTCTGTCCGCTGAAGCTTTCTTT
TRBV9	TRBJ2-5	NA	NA	CASSVESRVGETQYF	TGTGCCAGCAGCGTAGAGAGCAGGGTAGGGGAGACCCAGTACTTC
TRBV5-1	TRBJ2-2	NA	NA	CASSGTPYTGELFF	TGCGCCAGCAGCGGGACTCCTTACACCGGGGAGCTGTTTTTT
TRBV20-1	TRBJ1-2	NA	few	CSASRYGVGPNYGYTF	TGCAGTGCTAGTCGTTATGGGGTAGGACCTAACTATGGCTACACCTTC
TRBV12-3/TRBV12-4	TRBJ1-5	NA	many	CASSPIGGGQPQHF	TGTGCCAGCAGTCCCATTGGAGGTGGTCAGCCCCAGCATTTT
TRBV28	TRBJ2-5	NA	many	CASLGQGGETQYF	TGTGCCAGCCTGGGGCAGGGCGGAGAGACCCAGTACTTC
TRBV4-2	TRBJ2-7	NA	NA	CASSQGQSPGEQYF	TGTGCCAGCAGCCAGGGGCAATCCCCGGGCGAGCAGTACTTC
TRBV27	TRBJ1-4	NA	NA	CASSVMGNEKLFF	TGTGCCAGCAGTGTCATGGGGAATGAAAAACTGTTTTTT
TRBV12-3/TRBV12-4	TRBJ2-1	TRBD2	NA	CASSSLAGDHNEQFF	TGTGCCAGCAGCTCTCTAGCGGGAGACCACAATGAGCAGTTCTTC
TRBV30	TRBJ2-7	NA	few	CAWSWGYYEQYF	TGTGCCTGGAGTTGGGGGTACTACGAGCAGTACTTC
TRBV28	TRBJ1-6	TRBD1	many	CASSSPGQTAPLHF	TGTGCCAGCAGTTCCCCGGGACAGACGGCGCCCCTCCACTTT
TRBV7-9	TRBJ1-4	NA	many	CASETGPFGEKLFF	TGTGCCAGCGAAACAGGGCCCTTTGGGGAAAAACTGTTTTTT
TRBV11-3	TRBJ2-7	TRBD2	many	CASSTGGLAEYIYEQYF	TGTGCCAGCAGCACTGGCGGACTAGCGGAATATATCTACGAGCAGTACTTC
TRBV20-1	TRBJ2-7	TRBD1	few	CSARDRVWTYEQYF	TGCAGTGCTAGGGACAGGGTTTGGACCTACGAGCAGTACTTC
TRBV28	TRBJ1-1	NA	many	CASSLSPEAFF	TGTGCCAGCAGTTTATCGCCTGAAGCTTTCTTT
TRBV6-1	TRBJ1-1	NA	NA	CASTLDSVNTEAFF	TGTGCCAGCACTTTAGACAGTGTGAACACTGAAGCTTTCTTT
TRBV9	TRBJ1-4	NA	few	CASSGGPEDPTNEKLFF	TGTGCCAGCAGCGGAGGCCCGGAGGATCCAACTAATGAAAAACTGTTTTTT
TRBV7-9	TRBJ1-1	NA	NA	CASRLGEGLAAFF	TGTGCCAGCAGACTAGGGGAGGGTTTAGCGGCTTTCTTT
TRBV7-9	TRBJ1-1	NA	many	CASSYGVEGPEAFF	TGTGCCAGCAGCTACGGCGTGGAGGGACCTGAAGCTTTCTTT
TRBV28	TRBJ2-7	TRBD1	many	CASRTDRGLYEQYF	TGTGCCAGCAGAACGGACAGGGGGCTGTACGAGCAGTACTTC
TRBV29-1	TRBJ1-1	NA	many	CSVGWGNTEAFF	TGCAGCGTAGGGTGGGGGAACACTGAAGCTTTCTTT
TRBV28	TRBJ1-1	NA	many	CASSRLQGTEAFF	TGTGCCAGCAGTCGCCTCCAGGGCACTGAAGCTTTCTTT
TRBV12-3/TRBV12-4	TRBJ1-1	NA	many	CASSPHRAVTEAFF	TGTGCCAGCAGTCCCCACAGGGCCGTGACTGAAGCTTTCTTT
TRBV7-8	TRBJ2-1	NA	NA	CASSLRSLIVTGNNEQFF	TGTGCCAGCAGCTTAAGGAGCCTAATTGTGACGGGAAACAATGAGCAGTTCTTC
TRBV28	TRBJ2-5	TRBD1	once	CASSFLLMRTGMYQETQYF	TGTGCCAGCAGTTTCCTATTGATGCGGACAGGGATGTACCAAGAGACCCAGTACTTC
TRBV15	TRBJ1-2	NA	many	CATSRVRTPNYGYTF	TGTGCCACCAGCAGAGTTCGGACGCCCAACTATGGCTACACCTTC
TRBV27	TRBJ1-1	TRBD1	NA	CASSLSNFRIWDRSWGGAFF	TGTGCCAGCAGTTTATCGAATTTTAGGATATGGGACAGATCCTGGGGTGGAGCTTTCTTT
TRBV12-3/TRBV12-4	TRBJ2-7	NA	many	CASSRRSGQYF	TGTGCCAGCAGTCGGCGATCGGGGCAGTACTTC
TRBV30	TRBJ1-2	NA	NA	CAWSPQGSRGYGYTF	TGTGCCTGGAGTCCCCAGGGGAGTAGGGGCTATGGCTACACCTTC
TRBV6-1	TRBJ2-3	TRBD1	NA	CAGSRTGTGEVTDTQYF	TGTGCCGGCAGTCGTACCGGGACAGGGGAGGTCACAGATACGCAGTATTTT
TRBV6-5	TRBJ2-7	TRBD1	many	CASSYPAGTGGYEQYF	TGTGCCAGCAGTTACCCCGCCGGGACAGGGGGTTATGAGCAGTACTTC
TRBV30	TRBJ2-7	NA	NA	CAWSVPRTSSYEQYF	TGTGCCTGGAGTGTTCCCCGGACAAGCTCCTACGAGCAGTACTTC
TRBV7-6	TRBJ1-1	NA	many	CASSFAPGREAFF	TGTGCCAGCAGCTTTGCTCCGGGCAGGGAAGCTTTCTTT
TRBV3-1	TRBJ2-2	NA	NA	CASSRRTDNTGELFF	TGTGCCAGCAGCCGACGGACAGACAACACCGGGGAGCTGTTTTTT
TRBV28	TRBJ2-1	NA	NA	CASSFVEGARSEQFF	TGTGCCAGCAGTTTTGTTGAGGGAGCCCGAAGTGAGCAGTTCTTC
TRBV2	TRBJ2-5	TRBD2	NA	CASSAGIAGYQETQYF	TGTGCCAGCAGTGCGGGAATAGCGGGGTACCAAGAGACCCAGTACTTC
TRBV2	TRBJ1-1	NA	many	CASSEQNVNTEAFF	TGTGCCAGCAGTGAACAGAATGTTAACACTGAAGCTTTCTTT
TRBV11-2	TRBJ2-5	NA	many	CASSLEGYLGETQYF	TGTGCCAGCAGCTTAGAAGGGTACTTGGGAGAGACCCAGTACTTC
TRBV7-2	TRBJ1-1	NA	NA	CASSFVGVNTEAFF	TGTGCCAGCAGCTTCGTTGGGGTAAACACTGAAGCTTTCTTT
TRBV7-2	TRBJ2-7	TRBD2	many	CASSTRLAALGEQYF	TGTGCCAGCAGCACCCGACTAGCGGCCCTAGGGGAGCAGTACTTC
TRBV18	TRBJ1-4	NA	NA	CASSQADSANEKLFF	TGTGCCAGCTCACAAGCGGACAGCGCTAATGAAAAACTGTTTTTT